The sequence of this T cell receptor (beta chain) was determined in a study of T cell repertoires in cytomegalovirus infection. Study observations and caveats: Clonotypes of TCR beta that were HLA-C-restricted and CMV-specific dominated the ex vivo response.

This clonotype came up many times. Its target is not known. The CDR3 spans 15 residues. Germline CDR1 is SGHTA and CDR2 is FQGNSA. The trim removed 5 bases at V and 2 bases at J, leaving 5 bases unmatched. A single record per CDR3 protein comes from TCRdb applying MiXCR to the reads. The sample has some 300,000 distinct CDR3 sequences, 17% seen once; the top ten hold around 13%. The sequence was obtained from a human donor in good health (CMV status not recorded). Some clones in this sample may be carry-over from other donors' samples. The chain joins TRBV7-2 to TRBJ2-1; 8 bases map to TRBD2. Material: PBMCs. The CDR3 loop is CASSRNGGAYNEQFF. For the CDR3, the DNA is TGTGCCAGCAGCAGGAACGGGGGGGCCTACAATGAGCAGTTCTTC.